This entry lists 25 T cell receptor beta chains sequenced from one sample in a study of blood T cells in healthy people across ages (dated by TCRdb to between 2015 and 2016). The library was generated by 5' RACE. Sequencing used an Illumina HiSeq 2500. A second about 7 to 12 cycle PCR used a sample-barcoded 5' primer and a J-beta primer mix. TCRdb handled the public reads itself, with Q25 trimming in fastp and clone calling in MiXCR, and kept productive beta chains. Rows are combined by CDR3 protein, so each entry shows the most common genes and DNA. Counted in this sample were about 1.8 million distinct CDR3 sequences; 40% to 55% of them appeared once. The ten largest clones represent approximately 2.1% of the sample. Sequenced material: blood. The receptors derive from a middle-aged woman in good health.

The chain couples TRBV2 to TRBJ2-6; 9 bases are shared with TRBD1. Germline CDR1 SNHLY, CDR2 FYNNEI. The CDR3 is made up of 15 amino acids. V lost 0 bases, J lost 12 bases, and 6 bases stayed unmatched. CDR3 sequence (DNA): TGTGCCAGCAGTGAAGCGCTGCGACAGGGGGGCGTCCTGACTTTC. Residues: CASSEALRQGGVLTF.

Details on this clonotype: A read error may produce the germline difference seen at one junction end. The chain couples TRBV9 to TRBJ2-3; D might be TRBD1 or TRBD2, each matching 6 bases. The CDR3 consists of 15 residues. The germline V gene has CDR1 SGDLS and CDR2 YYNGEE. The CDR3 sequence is CASQKQGTSTGTQYF. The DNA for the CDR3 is TGTGCCAGTCAGAAACAGGGCACTAGCACAGGTACGCAGTATTTT.

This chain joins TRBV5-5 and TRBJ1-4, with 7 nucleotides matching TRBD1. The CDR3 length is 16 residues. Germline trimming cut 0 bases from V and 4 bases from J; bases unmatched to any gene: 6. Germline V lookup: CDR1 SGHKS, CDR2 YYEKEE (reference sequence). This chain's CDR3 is CASSLGGRGHNEKLFF. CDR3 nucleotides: TGTGCCAGCAGCTTGGGAGGGAGGGGGCATAATGAAAAACTGTTTTTT.

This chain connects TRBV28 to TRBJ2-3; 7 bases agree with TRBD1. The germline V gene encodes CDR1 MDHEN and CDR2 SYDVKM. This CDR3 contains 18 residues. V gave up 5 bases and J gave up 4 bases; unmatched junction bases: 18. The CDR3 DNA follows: TGTGCCAGCAGTCCTAGCTTTCGGACAGGAAAGGAGGCAGATACGCAGTATTTT. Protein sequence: CASSPSFRTGKEADTQYF.

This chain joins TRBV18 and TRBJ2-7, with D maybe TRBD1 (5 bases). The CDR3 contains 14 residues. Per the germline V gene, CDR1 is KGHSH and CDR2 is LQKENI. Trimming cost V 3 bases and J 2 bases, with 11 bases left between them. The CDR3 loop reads CASSPGRTAYEQYF. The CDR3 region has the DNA TGTGCCAGCTCACCGGGGCGGACCGCCTACGAGCAGTACTTC. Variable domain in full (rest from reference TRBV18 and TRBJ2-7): NAGVMQNPRHLVRRRGQEARLRCSPMKGHSHVYWYRQLPEEGLKFMVYLQKENIIDESGMPKERFSAEFPKEGPSILRIQQVVRGDSAAYFCASSPGRTAYEQYFGPGTRLTVT.

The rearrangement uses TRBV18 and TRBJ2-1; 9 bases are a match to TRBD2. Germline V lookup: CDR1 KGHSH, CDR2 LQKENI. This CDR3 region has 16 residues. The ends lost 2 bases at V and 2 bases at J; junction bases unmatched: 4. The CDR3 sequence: CASSPAIAGAYNEQFF. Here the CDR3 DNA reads TGTGCCAGCTCACCAGCCATAGCGGGGGCCTACAATGAGCAGTTCTTC. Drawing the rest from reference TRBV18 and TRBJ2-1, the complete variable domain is NAGVMQNPRHLVRRRGQEARLRCSPMKGHSHVYWYRQLPEEGLKFMVYLQKENIIDESGMPKERFSAEFPKEGPSILRIQQVVRGDSAAYFCASSPAIAGAYNEQFFGPGTRLTVL.

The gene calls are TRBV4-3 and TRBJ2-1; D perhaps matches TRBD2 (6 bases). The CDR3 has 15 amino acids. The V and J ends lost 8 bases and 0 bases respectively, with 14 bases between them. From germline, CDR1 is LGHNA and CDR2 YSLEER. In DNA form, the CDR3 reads TGCGCCAGCGGAGGGATAGCCAGCTCCTACAATGAGCAGTTCTTC. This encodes CASGGIASSYNEQFF.

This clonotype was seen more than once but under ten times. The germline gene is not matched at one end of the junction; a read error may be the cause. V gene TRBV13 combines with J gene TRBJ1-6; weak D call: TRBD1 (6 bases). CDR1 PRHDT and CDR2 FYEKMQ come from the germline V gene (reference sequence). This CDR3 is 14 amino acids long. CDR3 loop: CASTLGRGRSPLHF. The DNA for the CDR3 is TGTGCCAGCACCTTAGGCAGGGGTAGGTCACCCCTCCACTTT.

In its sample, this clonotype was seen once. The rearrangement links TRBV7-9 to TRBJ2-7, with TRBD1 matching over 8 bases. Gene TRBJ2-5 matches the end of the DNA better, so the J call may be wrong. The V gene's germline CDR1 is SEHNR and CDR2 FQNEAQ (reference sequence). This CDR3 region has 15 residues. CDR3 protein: CASSLGTQGAETQYF. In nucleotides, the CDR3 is TGTGCCAGCAGCTTAGGGACCCAGGGGGCAGAGACCCAGTACTTC.

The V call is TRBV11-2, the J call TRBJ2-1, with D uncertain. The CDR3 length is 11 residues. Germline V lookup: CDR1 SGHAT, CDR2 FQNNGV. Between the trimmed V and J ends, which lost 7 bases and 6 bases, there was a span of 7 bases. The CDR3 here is CASNAFNEQFF. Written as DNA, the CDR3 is TGTGCCAGCAACGCCTTCAATGAGCAGTTCTTC.

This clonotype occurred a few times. CDR3 in amino acids: CASSLAQGYEETQYF. The CDR3 nucleotides are TGTGCCAGCAGCTTAGCTCAGGGTTACGAGGAGACCCAGTACTTC. The J gene is TRBJ2-5, the V gene TRBV7-2, with D maybe TRBD1 (5 bases). This CDR3 comprises 15 residues. Germline-derived CDR1 and CDR2 are SGHTA and FQGNSA. Trimming pared 0 bases from V and 5 bases from J, leaving 13 bases between.

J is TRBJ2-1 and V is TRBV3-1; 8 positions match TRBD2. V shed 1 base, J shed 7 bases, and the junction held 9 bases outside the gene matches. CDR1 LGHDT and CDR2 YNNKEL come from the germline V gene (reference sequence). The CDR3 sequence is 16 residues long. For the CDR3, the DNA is TGTGCCAGCAGCCAAGTAGCGGGGACCCCCAGAAATGAGCAGTTCTTC. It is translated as CASSQVAGTPRNEQFF.

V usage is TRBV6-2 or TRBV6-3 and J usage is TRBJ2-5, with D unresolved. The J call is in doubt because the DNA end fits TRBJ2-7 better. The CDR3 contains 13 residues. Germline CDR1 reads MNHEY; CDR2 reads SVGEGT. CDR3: CASSFTGWDEQYF. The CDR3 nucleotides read TGTGCCAGCAGTTTTACGGGTTGGGACGAGCAGTACTTC.

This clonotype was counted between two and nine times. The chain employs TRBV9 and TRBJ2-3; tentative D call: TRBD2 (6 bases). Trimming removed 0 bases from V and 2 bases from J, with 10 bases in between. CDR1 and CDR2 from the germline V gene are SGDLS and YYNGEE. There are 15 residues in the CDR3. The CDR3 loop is CASSVGAGITDTQYF. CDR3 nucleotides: TGTGCCAGCAGCGTAGGGGCGGGGATCACAGATACGCAGTATTTT.

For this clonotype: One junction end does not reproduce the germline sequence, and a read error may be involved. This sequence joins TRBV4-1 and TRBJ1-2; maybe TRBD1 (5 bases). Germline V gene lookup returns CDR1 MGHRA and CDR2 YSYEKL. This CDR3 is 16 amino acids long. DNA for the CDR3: TGCGCCAGCAGCCAAGAACCGGCAGGGCCTAACCATGGCTACACCTTC. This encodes CASSQEPAGPNHGYTF.

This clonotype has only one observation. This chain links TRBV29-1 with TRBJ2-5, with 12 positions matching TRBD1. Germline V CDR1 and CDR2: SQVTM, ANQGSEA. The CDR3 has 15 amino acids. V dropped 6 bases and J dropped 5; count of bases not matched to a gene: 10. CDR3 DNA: TGCAGCGTGGGAACCGGGACAGGGGGCCTGGAGACCCAGTACTTC. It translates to CSVGTGTGGLETQYF.

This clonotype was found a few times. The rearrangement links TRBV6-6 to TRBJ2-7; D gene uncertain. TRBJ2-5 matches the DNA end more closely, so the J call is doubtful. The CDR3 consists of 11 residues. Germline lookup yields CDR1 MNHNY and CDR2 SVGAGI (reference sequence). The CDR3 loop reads CASDRVGTQYF. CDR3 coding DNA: TGTGCCAGCGATCGAGTGGGGACCCAGTACTTC.

The CDR3: CSASGTSPFHEQYF. In DNA form, the CDR3 reads TGCAGTGCTAGTGGGACTAGCCCTTTCCATGAGCAGTACTTC. The chain recombines TRBV20-1 with TRBJ2-5; TRBD2 aligns across 9 bases. J was trimmed by 11 bases and V by 3 bases; bases with no gene match: 13. CDR1 is DFQATT, CDR2 SNEGSKA, per germline (reference sequence). CDR3 length equals 14 residues.

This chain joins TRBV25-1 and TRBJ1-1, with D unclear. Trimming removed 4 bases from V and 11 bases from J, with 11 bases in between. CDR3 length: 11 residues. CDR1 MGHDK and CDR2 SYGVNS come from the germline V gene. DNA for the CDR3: TGTGCCAGCAGTGTCGGTCTAGGCGCTTTCTTT. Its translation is CASSVGLGAFF.

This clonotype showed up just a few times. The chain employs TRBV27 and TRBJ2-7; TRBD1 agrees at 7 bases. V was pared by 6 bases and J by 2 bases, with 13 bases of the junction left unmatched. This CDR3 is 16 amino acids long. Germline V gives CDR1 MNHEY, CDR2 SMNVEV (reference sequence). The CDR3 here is CASSPTQGDLTYEQYF. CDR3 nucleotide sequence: TGTGCCAGCAGCCCTACTCAGGGGGATTTAACCTACGAGCAGTACTTC.

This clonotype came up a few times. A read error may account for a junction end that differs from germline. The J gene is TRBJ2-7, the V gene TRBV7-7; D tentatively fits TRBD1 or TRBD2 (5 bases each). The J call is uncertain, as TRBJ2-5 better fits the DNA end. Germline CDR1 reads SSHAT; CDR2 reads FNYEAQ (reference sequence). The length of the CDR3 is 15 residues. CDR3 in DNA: TGTGCTAGCAGCCCCGGGACCTCCCTGGGAGAGACCCAGTACTTC. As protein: CASSPGTSLGETQYF.

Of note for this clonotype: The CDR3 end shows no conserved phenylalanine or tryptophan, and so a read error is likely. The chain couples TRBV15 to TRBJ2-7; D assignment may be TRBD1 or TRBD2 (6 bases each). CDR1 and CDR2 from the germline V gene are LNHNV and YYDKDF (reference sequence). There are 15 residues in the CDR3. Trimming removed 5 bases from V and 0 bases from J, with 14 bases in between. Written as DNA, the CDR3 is TGTGCCACCAGCCGGGGGCCTGACAGCTCCTACGAGCAGTACTCC. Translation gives CATSRGPDSSYEQYS.

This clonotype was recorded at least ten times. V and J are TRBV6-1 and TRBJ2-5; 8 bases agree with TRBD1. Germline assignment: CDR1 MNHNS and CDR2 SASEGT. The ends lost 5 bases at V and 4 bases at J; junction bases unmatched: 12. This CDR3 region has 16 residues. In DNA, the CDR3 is TGTGCCAGCAGTCCCAGGACAGGGAGAATCGGAGAGACCCAGTACTTC. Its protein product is CASSPRTGRIGETQYF.

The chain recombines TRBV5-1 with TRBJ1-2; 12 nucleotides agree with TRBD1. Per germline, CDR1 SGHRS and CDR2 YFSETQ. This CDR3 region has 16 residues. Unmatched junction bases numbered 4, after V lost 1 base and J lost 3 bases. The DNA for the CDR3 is TGCGCCAGCAGCTTGTCCGGGACAGGGGGCGACTATGGCTACACCTTC. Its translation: CASSLSGTGGDYGYTF.

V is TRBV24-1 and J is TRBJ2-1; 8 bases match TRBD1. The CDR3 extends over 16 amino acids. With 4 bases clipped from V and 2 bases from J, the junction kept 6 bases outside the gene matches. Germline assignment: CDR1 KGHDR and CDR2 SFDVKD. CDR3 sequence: CATSDLGQGTYNEQFF. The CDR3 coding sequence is TGTGCCACCAGTGACCTCGGACAGGGCACCTACAATGAGCAGTTCTTC.